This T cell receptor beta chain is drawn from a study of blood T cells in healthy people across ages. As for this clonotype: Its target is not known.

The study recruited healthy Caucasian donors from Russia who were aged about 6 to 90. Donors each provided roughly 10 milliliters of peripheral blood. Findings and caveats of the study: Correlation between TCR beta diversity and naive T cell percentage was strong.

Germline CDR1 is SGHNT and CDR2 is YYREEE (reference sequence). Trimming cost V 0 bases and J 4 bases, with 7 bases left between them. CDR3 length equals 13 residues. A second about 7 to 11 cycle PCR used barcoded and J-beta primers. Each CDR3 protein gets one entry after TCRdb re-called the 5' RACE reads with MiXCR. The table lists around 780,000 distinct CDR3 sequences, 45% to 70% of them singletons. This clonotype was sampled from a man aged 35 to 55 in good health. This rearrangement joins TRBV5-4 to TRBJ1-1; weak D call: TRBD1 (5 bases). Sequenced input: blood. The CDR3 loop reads CASSLEGFTEAFF. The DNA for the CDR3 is TGTGCCAGCAGCTTGGAGGGGTTCACTGAAGCTTTCTTT.